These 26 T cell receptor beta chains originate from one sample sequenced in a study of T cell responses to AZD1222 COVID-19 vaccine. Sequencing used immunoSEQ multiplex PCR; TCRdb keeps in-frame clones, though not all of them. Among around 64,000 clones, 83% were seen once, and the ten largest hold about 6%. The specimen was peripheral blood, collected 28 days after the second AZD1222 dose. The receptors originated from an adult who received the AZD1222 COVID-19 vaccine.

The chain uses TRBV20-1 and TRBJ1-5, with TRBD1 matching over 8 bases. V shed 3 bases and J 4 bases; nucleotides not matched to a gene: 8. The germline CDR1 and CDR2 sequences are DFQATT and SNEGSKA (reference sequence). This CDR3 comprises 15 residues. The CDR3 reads CSASSVTGANQPQHF. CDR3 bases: TGCAGTGCTAGTAGCGTGACAGGGGCAAATCAGCCCCAGCATTTT.

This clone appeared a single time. CDR3 in amino acids: CASSLFLAGKETQYF. As DNA, the CDR3 is TGTGCCAGCAGCCTCTTTCTAGCGGGGAAAGAGACCCAGTACTTC. The V gene is TRBV6-5, the J gene TRBJ2-5, with 9 bases matching TRBD2. With V trimmed by 6 bases and J by 3 bases, 8 bases remained unmatched. CDR1 MNHEY and CDR2 SVGAGI come from the germline V gene. This CDR3 is 15 amino acids long.

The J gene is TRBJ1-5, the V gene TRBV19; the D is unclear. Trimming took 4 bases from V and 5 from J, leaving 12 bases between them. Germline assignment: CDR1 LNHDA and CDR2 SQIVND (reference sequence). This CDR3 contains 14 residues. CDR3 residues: CASSTRDLDQPQHF. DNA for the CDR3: TGTGCCAGTAGTACGAGGGATTTAGATCAGCCCCAGCATTTT.

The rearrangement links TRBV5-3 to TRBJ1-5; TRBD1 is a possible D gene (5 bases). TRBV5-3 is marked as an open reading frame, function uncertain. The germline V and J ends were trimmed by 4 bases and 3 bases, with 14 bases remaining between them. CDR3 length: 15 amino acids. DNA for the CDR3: TGTGCCAGAAGCGGGGGACCGACTCCCAATCAGCCCCAGCATTTT. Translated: CARSGGPTPNQPQHF.

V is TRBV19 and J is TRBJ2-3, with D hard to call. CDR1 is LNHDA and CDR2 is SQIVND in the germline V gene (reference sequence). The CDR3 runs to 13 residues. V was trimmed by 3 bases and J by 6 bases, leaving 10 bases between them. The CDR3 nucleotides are TGTGCCAGTAGTATGGCGCGCGCCGATACGCAGTATTTT. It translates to CASSMARADTQYF.

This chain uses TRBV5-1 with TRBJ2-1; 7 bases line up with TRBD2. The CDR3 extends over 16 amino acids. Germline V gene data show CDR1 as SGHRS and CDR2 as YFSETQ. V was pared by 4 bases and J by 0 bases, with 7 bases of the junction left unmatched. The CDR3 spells CASSGGDFLSYNEQFF. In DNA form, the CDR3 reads TGCGCCAGCAGCGGGGGGGACTTTCTCTCCTACAATGAGCAGTTCTTC.

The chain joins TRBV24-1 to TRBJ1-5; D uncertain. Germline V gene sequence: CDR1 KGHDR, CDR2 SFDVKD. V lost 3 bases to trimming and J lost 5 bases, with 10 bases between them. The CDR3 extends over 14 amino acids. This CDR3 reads CATSDGWAHQPQHF. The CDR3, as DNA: TGTGCCACCAGTGATGGTTGGGCTCATCAGCCCCAGCATTTT.

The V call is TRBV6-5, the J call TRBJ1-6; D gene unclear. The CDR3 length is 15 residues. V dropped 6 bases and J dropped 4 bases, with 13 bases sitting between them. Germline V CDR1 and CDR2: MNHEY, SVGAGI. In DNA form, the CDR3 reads TGTGCCAGCAGGATCACGGTTGAGTATAATTCACCCCTCCACTTT. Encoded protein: CASRITVEYNSPLHF.

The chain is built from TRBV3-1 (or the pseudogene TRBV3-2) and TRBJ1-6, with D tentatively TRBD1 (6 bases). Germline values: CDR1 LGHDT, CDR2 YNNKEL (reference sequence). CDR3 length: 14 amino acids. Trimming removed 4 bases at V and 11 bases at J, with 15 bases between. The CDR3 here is CASSLDRIDAPLHF. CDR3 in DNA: TGTGCCAGCAGCCTTGACAGGATCGATGCACCCCTCCACTTT.

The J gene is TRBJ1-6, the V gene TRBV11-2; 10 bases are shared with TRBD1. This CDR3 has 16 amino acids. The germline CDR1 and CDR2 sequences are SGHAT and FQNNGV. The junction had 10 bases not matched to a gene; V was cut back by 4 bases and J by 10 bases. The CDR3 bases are TGTGCCAGCAGCTCTTTCTCCGGGACAGGGGTCTCACCCCTCCACTTT. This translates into CASSSFSGTGVSPLHF.

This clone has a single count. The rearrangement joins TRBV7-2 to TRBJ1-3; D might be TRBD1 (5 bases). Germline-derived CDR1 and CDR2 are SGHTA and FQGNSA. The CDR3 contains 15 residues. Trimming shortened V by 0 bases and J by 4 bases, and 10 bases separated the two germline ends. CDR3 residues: CASSLARAAGNTIYF. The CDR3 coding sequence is TGTGCCAGCAGCTTAGCCAGGGCTGCCGGAAACACCATATATTTT.

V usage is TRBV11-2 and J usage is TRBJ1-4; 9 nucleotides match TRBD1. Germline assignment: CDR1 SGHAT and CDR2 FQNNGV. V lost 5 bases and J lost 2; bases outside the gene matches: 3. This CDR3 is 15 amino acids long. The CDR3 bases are TGTGCCAGCAGCGGGACAGGGTTGACTAATGAAAAACTGTTTTTT. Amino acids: CASSGTGLTNEKLFF.

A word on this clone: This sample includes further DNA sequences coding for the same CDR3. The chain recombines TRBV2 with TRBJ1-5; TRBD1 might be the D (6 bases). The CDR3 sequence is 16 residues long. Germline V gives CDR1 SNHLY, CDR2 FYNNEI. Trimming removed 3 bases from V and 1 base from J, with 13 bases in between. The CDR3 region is CASSENGGRSNQPQHF. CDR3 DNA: TGTGCCAGCAGTGAGAATGGGGGCAGGAGCAATCAGCCCCAGCATTTT. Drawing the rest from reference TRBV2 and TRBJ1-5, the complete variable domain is EPEVTQTPSHQVTQMGQEVILRCVPISNHLYFYWYRQILGQKVEFLVSFYNNEISEKSEIFDDQFSVERPDGSNFTLKIRSTKLEDSAMYFCASSENGGRSNQPQHFGDGTRLSIL.

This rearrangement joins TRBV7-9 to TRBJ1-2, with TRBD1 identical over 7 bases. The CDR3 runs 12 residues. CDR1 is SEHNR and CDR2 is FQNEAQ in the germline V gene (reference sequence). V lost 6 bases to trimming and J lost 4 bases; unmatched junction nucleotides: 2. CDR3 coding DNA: TGTGCCAGCAGACAGGGGAGCTATGGCTACACCTTC. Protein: CASRQGSYGYTF.

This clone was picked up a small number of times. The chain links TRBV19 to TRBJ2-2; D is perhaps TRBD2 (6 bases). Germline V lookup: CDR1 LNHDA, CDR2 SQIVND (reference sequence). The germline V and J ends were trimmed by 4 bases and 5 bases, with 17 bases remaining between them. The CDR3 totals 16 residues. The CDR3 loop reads CASSTRTGGRTGELFF. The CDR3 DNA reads TGTGCCAGTAGTACCCGGACCGGGGGTCGGACCGGGGAGCTGTTTTTT.

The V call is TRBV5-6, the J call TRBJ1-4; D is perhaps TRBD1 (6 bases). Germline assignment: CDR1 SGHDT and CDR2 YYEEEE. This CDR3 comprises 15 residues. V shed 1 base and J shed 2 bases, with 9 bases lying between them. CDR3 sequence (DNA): TGTGCCAGCAGCTTGAGGGGGGCCACTAATGAAAAACTGTTTTTT. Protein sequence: CASSLRGATNEKLFF.

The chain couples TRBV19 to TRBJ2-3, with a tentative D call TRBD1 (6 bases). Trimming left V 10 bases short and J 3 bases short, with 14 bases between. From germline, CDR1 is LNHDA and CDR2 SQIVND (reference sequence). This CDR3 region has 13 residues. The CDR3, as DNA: TGTGCCACCGAAGGACAGCTTACAGATACGCAGTATTTT. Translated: CATEGQLTDTQYF.

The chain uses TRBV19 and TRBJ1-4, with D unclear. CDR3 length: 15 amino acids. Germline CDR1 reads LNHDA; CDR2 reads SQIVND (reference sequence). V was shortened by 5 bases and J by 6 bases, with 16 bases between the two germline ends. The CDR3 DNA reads TGTGCCAGTAGTCGAGGCTATGGGGAGGATGAAAAACTGTTTTTT. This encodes CASSRGYGEDEKLFF.

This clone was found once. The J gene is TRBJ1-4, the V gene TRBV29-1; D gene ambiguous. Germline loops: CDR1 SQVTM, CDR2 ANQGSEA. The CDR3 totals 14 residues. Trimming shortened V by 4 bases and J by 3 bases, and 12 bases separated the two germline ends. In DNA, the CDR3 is TGCAGCGTTGGAAGCGGGTTGTCTAATGAAAAACTGTTTTTT. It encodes CSVGSGLSNEKLFF.

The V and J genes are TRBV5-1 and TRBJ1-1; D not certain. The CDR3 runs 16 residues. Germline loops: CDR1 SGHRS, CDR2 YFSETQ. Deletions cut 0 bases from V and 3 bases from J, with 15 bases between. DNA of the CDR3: TGCGCCAGCAGCTTGGGTTGGAGGGCGGCGTACACTGAAGCTTTCTTT. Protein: CASSLGWRAAYTEAFF.

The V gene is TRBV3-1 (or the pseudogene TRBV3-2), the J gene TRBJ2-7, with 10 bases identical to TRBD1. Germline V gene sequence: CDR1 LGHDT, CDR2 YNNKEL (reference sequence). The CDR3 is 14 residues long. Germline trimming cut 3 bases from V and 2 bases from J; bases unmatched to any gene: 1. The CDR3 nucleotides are TGTGCCAGCAGCCAGGGGACAGGGGCCTACGAGCAGTACTTC. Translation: CASSQGTGAYEQYF.

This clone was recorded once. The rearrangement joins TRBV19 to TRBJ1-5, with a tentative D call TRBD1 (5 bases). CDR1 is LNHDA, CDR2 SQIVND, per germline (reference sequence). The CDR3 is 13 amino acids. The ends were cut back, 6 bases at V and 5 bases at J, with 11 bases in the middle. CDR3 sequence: CASSPGGDQPQHF. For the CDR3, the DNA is TGTGCCAGTAGCCCGGGGGGGGATCAGCCCCAGCATTTT. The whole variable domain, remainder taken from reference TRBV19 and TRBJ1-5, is DGGITQSPKYLFRKEGQNVTLSCEQNLNHDAMYWYRQDPGQGLRLIYYSQIVNDFQKGDIAEGYSVSREKKESFPLTVTSAQKNPTAFYLCASSPGGDQPQHFGDGTRLSIL.

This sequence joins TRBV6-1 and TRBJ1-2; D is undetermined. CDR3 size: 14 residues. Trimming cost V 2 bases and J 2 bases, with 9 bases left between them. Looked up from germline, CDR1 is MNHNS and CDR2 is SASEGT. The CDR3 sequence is CASSEITRNYGYTF. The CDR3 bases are TGTGCCAGCAGTGAAATAACCAGAAACTATGGCTACACCTTC.

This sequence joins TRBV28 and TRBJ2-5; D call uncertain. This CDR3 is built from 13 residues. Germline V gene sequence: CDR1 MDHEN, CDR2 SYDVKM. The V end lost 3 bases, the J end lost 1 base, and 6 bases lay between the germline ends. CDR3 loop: CASSFTVQETQYF. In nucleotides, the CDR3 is TGTGCCAGCAGTTTCACGGTCCAAGAGACCCAGTACTTC. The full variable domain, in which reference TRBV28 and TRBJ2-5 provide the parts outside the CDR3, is DVKVTQSSRYLVKRTGEKVFLECVQDMDHENMFWYRQDPGLGLRLIYFSYDVKMKEKGDIPEGYSVSREKKERFSLILESASTNQTSMYLCASSFTVQETQYFGPGTRLLVL.

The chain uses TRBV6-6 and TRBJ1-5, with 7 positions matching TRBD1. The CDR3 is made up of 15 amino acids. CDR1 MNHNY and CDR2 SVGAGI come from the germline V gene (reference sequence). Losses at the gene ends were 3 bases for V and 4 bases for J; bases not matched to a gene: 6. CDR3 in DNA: TGTGCCAGCAGTTATAAGCTACAGGGGAATCAGCCCCAGCATTTT. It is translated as CASSYKLQGNQPQHF.

The CDR3 DNA sequence: TGCGCCAGCAGCCAAGATCAAAACTCCTACAATGAGCAGTTCTTC. Translated, it gives CASSQDQNSYNEQFF. This sequence joins TRBV4-3 and TRBJ2-1; no clear D. Looked up from germline, CDR1 is LGHNA and CDR2 is YSLEER. V was pared by 0 bases and J by 0 bases, with 6 bases between. CDR3 length: 15 amino acids.